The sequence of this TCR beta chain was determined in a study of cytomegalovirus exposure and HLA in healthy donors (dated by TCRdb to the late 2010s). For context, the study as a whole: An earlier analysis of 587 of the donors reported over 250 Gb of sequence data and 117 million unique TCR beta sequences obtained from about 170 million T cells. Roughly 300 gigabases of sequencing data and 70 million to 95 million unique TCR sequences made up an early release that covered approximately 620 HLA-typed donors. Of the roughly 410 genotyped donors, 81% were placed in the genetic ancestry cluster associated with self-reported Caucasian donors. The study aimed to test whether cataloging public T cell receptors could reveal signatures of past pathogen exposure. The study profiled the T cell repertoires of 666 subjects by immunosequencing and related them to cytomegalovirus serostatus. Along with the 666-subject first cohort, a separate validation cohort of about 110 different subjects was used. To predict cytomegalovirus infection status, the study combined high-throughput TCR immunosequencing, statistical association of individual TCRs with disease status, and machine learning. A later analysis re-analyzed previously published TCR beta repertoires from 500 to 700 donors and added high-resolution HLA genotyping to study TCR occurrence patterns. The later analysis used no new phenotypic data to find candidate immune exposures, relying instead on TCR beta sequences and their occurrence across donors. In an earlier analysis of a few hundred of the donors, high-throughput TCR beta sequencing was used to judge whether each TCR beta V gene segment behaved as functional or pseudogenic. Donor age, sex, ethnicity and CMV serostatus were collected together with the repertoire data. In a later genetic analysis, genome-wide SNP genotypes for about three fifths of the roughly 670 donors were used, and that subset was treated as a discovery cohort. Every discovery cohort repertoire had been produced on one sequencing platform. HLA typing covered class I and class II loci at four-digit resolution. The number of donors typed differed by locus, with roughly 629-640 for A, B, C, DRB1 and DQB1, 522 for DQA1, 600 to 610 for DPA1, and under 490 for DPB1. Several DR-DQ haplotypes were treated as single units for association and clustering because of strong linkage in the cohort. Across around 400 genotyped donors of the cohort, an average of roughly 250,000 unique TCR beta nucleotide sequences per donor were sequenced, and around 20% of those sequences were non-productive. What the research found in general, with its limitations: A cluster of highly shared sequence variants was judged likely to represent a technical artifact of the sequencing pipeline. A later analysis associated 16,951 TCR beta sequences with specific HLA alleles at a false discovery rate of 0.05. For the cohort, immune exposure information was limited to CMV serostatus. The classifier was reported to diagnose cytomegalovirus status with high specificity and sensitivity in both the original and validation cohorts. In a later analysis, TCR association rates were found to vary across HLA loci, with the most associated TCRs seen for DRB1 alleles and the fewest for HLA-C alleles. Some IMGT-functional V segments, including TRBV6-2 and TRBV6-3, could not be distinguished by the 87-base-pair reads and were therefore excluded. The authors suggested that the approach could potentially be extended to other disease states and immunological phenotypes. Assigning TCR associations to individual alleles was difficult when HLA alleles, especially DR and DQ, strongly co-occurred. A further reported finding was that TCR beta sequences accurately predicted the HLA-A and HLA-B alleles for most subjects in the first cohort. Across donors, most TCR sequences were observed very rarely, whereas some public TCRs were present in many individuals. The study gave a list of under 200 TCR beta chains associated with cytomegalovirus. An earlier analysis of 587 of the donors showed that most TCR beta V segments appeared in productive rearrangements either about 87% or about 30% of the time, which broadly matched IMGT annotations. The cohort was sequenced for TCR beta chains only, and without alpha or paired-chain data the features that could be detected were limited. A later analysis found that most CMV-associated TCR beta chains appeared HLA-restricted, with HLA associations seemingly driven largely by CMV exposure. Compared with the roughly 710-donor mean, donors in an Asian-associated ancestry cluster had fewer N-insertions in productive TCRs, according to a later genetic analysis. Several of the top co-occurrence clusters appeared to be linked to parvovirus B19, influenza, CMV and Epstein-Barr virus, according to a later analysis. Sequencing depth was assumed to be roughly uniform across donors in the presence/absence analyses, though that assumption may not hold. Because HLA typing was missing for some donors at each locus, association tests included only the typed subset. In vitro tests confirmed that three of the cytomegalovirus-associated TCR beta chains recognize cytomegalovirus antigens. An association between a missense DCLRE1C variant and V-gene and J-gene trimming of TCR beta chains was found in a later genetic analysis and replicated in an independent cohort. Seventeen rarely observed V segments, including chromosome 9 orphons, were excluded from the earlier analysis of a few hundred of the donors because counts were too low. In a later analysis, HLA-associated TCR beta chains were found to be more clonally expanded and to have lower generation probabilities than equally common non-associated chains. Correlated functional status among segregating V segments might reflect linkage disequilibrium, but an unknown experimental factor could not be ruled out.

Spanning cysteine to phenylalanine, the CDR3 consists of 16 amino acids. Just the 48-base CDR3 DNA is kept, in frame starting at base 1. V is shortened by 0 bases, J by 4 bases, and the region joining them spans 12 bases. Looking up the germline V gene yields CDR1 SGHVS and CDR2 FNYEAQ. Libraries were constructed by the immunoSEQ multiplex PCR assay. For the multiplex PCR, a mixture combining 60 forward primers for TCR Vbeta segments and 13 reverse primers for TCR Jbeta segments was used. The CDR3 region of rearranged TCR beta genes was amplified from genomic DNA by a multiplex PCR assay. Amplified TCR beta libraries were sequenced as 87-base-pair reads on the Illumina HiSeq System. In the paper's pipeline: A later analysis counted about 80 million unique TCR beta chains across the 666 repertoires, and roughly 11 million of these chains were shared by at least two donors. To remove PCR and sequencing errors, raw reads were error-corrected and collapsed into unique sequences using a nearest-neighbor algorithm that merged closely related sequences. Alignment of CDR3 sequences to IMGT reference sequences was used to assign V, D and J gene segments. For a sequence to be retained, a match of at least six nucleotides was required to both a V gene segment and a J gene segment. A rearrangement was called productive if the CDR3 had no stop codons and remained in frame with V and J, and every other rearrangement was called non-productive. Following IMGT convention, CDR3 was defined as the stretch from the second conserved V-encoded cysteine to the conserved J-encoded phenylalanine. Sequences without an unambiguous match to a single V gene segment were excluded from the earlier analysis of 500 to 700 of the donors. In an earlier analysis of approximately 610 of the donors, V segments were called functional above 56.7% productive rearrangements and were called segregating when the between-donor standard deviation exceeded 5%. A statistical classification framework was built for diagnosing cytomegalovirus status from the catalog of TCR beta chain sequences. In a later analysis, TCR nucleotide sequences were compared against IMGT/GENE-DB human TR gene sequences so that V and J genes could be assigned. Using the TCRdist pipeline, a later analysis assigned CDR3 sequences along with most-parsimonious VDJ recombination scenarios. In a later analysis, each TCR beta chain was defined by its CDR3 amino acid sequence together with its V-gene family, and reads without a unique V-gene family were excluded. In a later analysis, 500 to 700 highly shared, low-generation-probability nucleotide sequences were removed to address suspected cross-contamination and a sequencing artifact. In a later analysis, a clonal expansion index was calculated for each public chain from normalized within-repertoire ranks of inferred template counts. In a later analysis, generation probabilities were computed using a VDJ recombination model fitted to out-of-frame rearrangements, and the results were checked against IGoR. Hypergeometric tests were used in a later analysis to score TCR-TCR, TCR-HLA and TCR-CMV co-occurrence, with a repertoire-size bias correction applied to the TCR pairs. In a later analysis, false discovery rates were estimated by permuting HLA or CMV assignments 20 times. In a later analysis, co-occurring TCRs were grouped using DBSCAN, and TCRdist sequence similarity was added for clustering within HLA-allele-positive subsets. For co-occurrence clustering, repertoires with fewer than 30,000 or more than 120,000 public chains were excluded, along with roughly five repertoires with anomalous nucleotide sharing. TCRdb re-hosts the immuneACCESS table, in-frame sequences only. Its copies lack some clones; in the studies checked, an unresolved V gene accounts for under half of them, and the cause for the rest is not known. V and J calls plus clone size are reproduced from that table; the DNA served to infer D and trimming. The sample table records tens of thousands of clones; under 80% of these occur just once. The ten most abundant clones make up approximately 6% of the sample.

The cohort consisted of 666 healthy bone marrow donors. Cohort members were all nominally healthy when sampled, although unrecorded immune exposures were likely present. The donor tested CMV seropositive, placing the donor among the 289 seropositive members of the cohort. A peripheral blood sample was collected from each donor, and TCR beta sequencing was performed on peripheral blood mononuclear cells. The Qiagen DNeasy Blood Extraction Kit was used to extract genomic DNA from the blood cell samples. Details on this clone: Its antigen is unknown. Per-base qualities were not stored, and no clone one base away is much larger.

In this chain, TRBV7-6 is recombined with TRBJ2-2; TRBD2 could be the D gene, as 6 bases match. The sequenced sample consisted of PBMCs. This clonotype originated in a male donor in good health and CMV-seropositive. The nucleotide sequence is TGTGCCAGCAGCTTAGCGGGGACTCCCATCACCGGGGAGCTGTTTTTT. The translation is CASSLAGTPITGELFF.